These 5 T cell receptor beta chains share one sample of origin, sequenced in a study of early T cells in non-severe SARS-CoV-2 infection (dated by TCRdb to about 2021). Receptors were amplified or captured by 5' RACE. The listed sequencing device is NextSeq 500. TCRdb reran the public reads through fastp at Q25 and MiXCR, keeping productive beta chains. Rows merge per CDR3 protein into single entries with the most common DNA and genes. Counted in this sample were about 80,000 distinct CDR3 sequences; roughly 6% of them appeared once. The top ten clonotypes cover roughly 8% of the sample. The specimen was whole blood. These receptors originate from an adult who was a healthcare worker with PCR-confirmed SARS-CoV-2 infection or an uninfected control (not recorded which).

DNA of the CDR3: TGTGCCAGCAGTTCGACAGGGGACATAGGCGACGAGCAGTACTTC. Translated: CASSSTGDIGDEQYF. This rearrangement joins TRBV28 to TRBJ2-7; 8 positions agree with TRBD1. The ends lost 4 bases at V and 5 bases at J; junction bases unmatched: 10. The germline V gene has CDR1 MDHEN and CDR2 SYDVKM. The CDR3 covers 15 residues. Complete variable domain (other parts from reference TRBV28 and TRBJ2-7): DVKVTQSSRYLVKRTGEKVFLECVQDMDHENMFWYRQDPGLGLRLIYFSYDVKMKEKGDIPEGYSVSREKKERFSLILESASTNQTSMYLCASSSTGDIGDEQYFGPGTRLTVT.

The gene calls are TRBV7-6 and TRBJ1-4; 10 nucleotides line up with TRBD1. With 5 bases clipped from V and 3 bases from J, the junction kept 18 bases outside the gene matches. The germline V gene has CDR1 SGHVS and CDR2 FNYEAQ. This CDR3 spans 20 amino acids. This CDR3 reads CASSPSRTSGQGPANEKLFF. In DNA form, the CDR3 reads TGTGCCAGCAGCCCCAGCCGGACCTCGGGACAGGGGCCTGCTAATGAAAAACTGTTTTTT.

This clonotype was detected many times. The J gene is TRBJ2-3, the V gene TRBV20-1; 8 bases fit TRBD2. Per the germline V gene, CDR1 is DFQATT and CDR2 is SNEGSKA (reference sequence). J gave up 3 bases and V 6 bases, and 8 bases lay outside the gene matches. The CDR3 has 14 residues. CDR3 DNA sequence: TGCAGTGCCTGGGACGGGAGGGGAACAGATACGCAGTATTTT. It is translated as CSAWDGRGTDTQYF.

This clonotype was counted a few times. The V gene is TRBV6-6, the J gene TRBJ2-5; TRBD2 aligns across 11 bases. The CDR3 covers 15 residues. V gave up 3 bases and J gave up 4 bases; unmatched junction bases: 4. Germline assignment: CDR1 MNHNY and CDR2 SVGAGI (reference sequence). The CDR3 protein is CASSYTSGSVETQYF. Here the CDR3 DNA reads TGTGCCAGCAGTTATACTAGCGGGAGCGTAGAGACCCAGTACTTC.

This clonotype was observed many times. V usage is TRBV28 and J usage is TRBJ2-7; TRBD1 is a possible D gene (5 bases). This CDR3 has 15 residues. Germline CDR1 is MDHEN and CDR2 is SYDVKM. The V gene lost 6 bases and the J gene lost 0 bases, with 15 bases spanning the gap. The CDR3 DNA is TGTGCCAGCAGCTCCATCTCAGGGCTCTCCTACGAGCAGTACTTC. Translation: CASSSISGLSYEQYF.